The 5 T cell receptor beta chains listed next were all sequenced from one sample in a study of spatial heterogeneity in lung cancer. Time point here: sample taken at primary tumor resection. Whole RNA was taken from tumor, nontumor lung or frozen PBMC; it was then sequenced unsorted. MiXCR, applied by TCRdb to the 5' RACE reads, yields one record per CDR3 protein. The sample includes roughly 39,000 distinct CDR3 sequences, roughly 5.2% of them seen just once. The sequenced sample was PBMCs, obtained at surgery. These receptors all stem from a male donor with early-stage non-small cell lung cancer.

Of note for this clonotype: Relative to the germline gene, one junction end is altered; a read error may explain this. This rearrangement joins TRBV12-3 or TRBV12-4 to TRBJ2-2, with D perhaps matching TRBD1 (6 bases). The CDR3 has 15 residues. CDR3 in amino acids: CTSRPQGYSAGELFF. CDR3 in DNA: TGTACCAGCAGGCCACAGGGTTATAGCGCCGGGGAGCTGTTTTTT.

The rearrangement joins TRBV6-2 or TRBV6-3 to TRBJ1-5; possibly TRBD1 for D (5 bases). V lost 6 bases and J lost 4, with 10 bases in between. The germline V gene has CDR1 MNHEY and CDR2 SVGEGT. This CDR3 spans 13 amino acids. CDR3 protein: CASRTQGNQPQHF. The CDR3 bases are TGTGCCAGCAGGACCCAGGGAAATCAGCCCCAGCATTTT.

This clonotype was detected only a few times. The V call is TRBV9, the J call TRBJ2-1; D possibly corresponds to TRBD2 (5 bases). The CDR3 extends over 16 amino acids. In germline, CDR1 is SGDLS, CDR2 YYNGEE. Trimming pared 0 bases from V and 4 bases from J, leaving 14 bases between. In DNA, the CDR3 is TGTGCCAGCAGCGTAGCGGAGAGGGCTTTGTACAATGAGCAGTTCTTC. It yields the protein CASSVAERALYNEQFF. Together with reference TRBV9 and TRBJ2-1, the CDR3 gives the full variable domain: DSGVTQTPKHLITATGQRVTLRCSPRSGDLSVYWYQQSLDQGLQFLIQYYNGEERAKGNILERFSAQQFPDLHSELNLSSLELGDSALYFCASSVAERALYNEQFFGPGTRLTVL.

This clonotype was seen at least ten times. CDR3 sequence reads: CASSVSGSSSYNEQFF. CDR3 in DNA: TGTGCCAGCAGCGTCAGCGGGTCGAGCTCCTACAATGAGCAGTTCTTC. The chain employs TRBV12-3 or TRBV12-4 and TRBJ2-1; weak D call: TRBD2 (6 bases). This CDR3 spans 16 amino acids. V was trimmed by 6 bases and J by 0 bases, leaving 15 bases between them.

In this sample, this clonotype turned up many times. CDR3 loop: CASSDRLKGNLVYEQYF. The CDR3 DNA reads TGTGCCAGCAGTGATCGATTAAAGGGGAACCTTGTATACGAGCAGTACTTC. The rearrangement joins TRBV2 to TRBJ2-7, with D perhaps TRBD1 (5 bases). This CDR3 region has 17 residues. CDR1 and CDR2 from the germline V gene are SNHLY and FYNNEI. V was trimmed by 3 bases and J by 4 bases, leaving 22 bases between them.